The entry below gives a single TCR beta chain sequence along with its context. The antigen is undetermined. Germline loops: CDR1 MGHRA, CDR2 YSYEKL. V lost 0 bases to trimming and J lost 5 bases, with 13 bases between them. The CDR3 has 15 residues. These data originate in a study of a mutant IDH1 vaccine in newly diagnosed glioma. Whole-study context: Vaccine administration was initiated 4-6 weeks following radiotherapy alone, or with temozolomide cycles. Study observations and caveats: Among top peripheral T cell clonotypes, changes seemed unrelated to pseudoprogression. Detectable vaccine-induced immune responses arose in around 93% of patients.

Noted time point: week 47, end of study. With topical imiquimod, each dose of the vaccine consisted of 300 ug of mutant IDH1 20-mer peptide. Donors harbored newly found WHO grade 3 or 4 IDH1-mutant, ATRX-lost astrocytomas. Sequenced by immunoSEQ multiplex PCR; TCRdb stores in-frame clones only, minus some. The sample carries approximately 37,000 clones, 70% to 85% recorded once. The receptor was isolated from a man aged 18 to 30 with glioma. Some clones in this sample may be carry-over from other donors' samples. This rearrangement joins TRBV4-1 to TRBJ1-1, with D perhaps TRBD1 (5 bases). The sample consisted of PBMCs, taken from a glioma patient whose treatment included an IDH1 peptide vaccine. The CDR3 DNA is TGCGCCAGCAGCCAAGAAGGACTGGGGCCAACTGAAGCTTTCTTT. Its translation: CASSQEGLGPTEAFF.